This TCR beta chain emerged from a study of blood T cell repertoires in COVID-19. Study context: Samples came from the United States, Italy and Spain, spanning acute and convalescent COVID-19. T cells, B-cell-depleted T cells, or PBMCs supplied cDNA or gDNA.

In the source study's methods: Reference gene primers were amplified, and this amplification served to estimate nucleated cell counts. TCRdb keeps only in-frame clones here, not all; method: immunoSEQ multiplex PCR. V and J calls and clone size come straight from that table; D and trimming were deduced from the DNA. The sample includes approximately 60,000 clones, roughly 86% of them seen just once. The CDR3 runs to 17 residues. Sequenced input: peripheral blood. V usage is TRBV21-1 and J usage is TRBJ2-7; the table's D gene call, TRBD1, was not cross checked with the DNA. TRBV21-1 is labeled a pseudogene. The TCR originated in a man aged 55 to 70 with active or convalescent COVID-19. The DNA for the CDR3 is TGTGCCAGCAGCAAAGGGGCGCTTAACAGGGGGCTTCTCGAGCAGTACTTC. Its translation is CASSKGALNRGLLEQYF.